The 10 T cell receptor beta chains in this list originate from one sample, sequenced in a study of blood T cell repertoires in COVID-19. The data were produced by immunoSEQ multiplex PCR, yet TCRdb's version contains in-frame clones alone and is incomplete. The sample holds about 190,000 clones, approximately 78% seen once. The sequenced material came from peripheral blood. These receptors came from a woman aged 80 or over with active or convalescent COVID-19.

The CDR3, as DNA: TGCGCCAGCAGCCAAGACACTAACACCGGGGAGCTGTTTTTT. This encodes CASSQDTNTGELFF. The genes are TRBV4-1 and TRBJ2-2, with unresolved D. The ends were cut back, 0 bases at V and 2 bases at J, with 4 bases in the middle. The CDR3 contains 14 residues. Germline V lookup: CDR1 MGHRA, CDR2 YSYEKL.

The chain uses TRBV24-1 and TRBJ2-1; 11 nucleotides agree with TRBD1. Germline V CDR1 and CDR2: KGHDR, SFDVKD. The J segment lost 7 bases and the V segment lost 0 bases, leaving 4 bases of the junction unmatched. CDR3 length: 16 amino acids. The CDR3 coding sequence is TGTGCCACCAGTGATTTGAGGGACAGGGGGAAGAATGAGCAGTTCTTC. Translated, it gives CATSDLRDRGKNEQFF.

The genes are TRBV9 and TRBJ2-2, with 7 bases matching TRBD1. V shed 4 bases, J shed 5 bases, and the junction held 11 bases outside the gene matches. Germline V gene lookup returns CDR1 SGDLS and CDR2 YYNGEE. CDR3 size: 16 residues. CDR3 sequence: CASSPRGQDKTGELFF. The DNA for the CDR3 is TGTGCCAGCAGCCCTAGAGGACAGGACAAGACCGGGGAGCTGTTTTTT.

The chain joins TRBV27 to TRBJ2-1, with D hard to call. This CDR3 contains 16 residues. Looked up from germline, CDR1 is MNHEY and CDR2 is SMNVEV (reference sequence). V was shortened by 3 bases and J by 0 bases, with 12 bases between the two germline ends. The CDR3 DNA follows: TGTGCCAGCAGTTTCCTCCTAGGCCCCTCCTACAATGAGCAGTTCTTC. Amino acid sequence: CASSFLLGPSYNEQFF.

The V call is TRBV5-1, the J call TRBJ1-2; the match to TRBD1 covers 8 bases. Trimming took 4 bases from V and 4 from J; bases not matched to a gene: 3. CDR1 is SGHRS and CDR2 is YFSETQ in the germline V gene. This CDR3 has 13 amino acids. In DNA form, the CDR3 reads TGCGCCAGCAGCCAGACAGGGGTCTATGGCTACACCTTC. This encodes CASSQTGVYGYTF.

The chain couples TRBV27 to TRBJ1-2; D perhaps matches TRBD1 (6 bases). CDR1 and CDR2 from the germline V gene are MNHEY and SMNVEV (reference sequence). This CDR3 region has 15 residues. V lost 2 bases and J lost 2, with 12 bases in between. CDR3 loop: CASSLGTGQNYGYTF. In nucleotides, the CDR3 is TGTGCCAGCAGTTTAGGAACAGGGCAGAACTATGGCTACACCTTC.

The table lists this clone with a count of one. The rearrangement uses TRBV9 and TRBJ2-3; 10 bases map to TRBD2. Losses at the gene ends were 2 bases for V and 3 bases for J; bases not matched to a gene: 3. CDR1 and CDR2 from the germline V gene are SGDLS and YYNGEE. CDR3 length equals 15 residues. CDR3 nucleotide sequence: TGTGCCAGCAGCGTTCTAGCGGGGGCGACAGATACGCAGTATTTT. Translation gives CASSVLAGATDTQYF.

The chain carries TRBV6-1 and TRBJ2-7; D call uncertain. The germline V gene has CDR1 MNHNS and CDR2 SASEGT. The V end lost 3 bases, the J end lost 0 bases, and 6 bases lay between the germline ends. This CDR3 region has 13 residues. CDR3 amino acids: CASSDSYSYEQYF. CDR3 bases: TGTGCCAGCAGTGATTCCTACTCCTACGAGCAGTACTTC.

The CDR3 loop reads CASSQSESYNEQFF. The CDR3 DNA reads as TGTGCCAGCAGCCAATCAGAATCCTACAATGAGCAGTTCTTC. The chain has TRBV3-1 (or the pseudogene TRBV3-2) and TRBJ2-1; no definite D call. Germline V gives CDR1 LGHDT, CDR2 YNNKEL (reference sequence). This CDR3 region has 14 residues. V was pared by 2 bases and J by 1 base, with 6 bases between.

The chain has TRBV28 and TRBJ1-2, with D possibly matching TRBD1 (6 bases). The CDR3 runs 13 residues. Looked up from germline, CDR1 is MDHEN and CDR2 is SYDVKM. V was clipped by 6 bases and J by 4 bases, with 12 bases between them. CDR3 sequence: CASRLAGVYGYTF. DNA for the CDR3: TGTGCCAGCAGGCTTGCAGGGGTCTATGGCTACACCTTC.